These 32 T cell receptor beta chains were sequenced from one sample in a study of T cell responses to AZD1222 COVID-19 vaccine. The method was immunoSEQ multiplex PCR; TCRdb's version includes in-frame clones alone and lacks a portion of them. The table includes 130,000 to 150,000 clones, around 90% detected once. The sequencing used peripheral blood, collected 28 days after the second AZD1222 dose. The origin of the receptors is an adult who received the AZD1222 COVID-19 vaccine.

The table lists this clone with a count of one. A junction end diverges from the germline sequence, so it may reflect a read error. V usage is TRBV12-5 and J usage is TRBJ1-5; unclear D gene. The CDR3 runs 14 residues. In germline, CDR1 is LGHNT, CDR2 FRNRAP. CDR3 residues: CASGSMEGNQPQHF. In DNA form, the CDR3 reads TGTGCTAGTGGTTCAATGGAGGGCAACCAGCCCCAGCATTTT.

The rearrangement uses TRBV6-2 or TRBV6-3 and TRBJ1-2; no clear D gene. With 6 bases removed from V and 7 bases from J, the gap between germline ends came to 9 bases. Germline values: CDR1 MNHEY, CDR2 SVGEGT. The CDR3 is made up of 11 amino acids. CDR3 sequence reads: CASSPGLGYTF. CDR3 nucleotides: TGTGCCAGCAGCCCGGGCCTTGGCTACACCTTC.

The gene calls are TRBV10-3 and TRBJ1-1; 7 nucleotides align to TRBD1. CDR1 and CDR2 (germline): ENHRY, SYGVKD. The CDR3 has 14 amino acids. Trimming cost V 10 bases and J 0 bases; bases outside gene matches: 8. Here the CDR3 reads CASSPTGLNTEAFF. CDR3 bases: TGTGCCAGCTCACCGACAGGGTTGAACACTGAAGCTTTCTTT.

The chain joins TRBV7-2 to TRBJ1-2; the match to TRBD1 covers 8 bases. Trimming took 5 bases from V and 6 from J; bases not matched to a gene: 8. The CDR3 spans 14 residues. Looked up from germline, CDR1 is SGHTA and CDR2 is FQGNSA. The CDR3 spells CASSTRQGTDGYTF. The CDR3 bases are TGTGCCAGCAGCACCCGACAGGGGACGGATGGCTACACCTTC. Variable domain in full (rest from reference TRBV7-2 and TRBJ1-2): GAGVSQSPSNKVTEKGKDVELRCDPISGHTALYWYRQSLGQGLEFLIYFQGNSAPDKSGLPSDRFSAERTGGSVSTLTIQRTQQEDSAVYLCASSTRQGTDGYTFGSGTRLTVV.

In DNA form, the CDR3 reads TGTGCCAGCAGTTACTCTGACCGGGACTACACCTTC. It is translated as CASSYSDRDYTF. V usage is TRBV6-5 and J usage is TRBJ1-2, with unresolved D. CDR1 MNHEY and CDR2 SVGAGI come from the germline V gene. The CDR3 loop spans 12 amino acids. Trimming removed 0 bases at V and 10 bases at J, with 9 bases between.

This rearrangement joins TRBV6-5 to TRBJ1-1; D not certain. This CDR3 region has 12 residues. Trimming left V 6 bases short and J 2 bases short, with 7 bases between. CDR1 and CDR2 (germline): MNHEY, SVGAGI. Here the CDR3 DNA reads TGTGCCAGCAGCCACGACAACACTGAAGCTTTCTTT. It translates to CASSHDNTEAFF.

The CDR3 is CASRGYPASCTDTQYF. For the CDR3, the DNA is TGTGCCAGCAGGGGATATCCCGCATCGTGCACAGATACGCAGTATTTT. V and J are TRBV21-1 and TRBJ2-3. TRBV21-1 has pseudogene status. The CDR3 is 16 amino acids.

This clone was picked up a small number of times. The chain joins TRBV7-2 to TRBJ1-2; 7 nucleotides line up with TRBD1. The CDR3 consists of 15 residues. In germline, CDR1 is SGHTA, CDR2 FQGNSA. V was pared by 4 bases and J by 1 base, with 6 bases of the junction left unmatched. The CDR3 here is CASSSSGTDNYGYTF. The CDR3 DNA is TGTGCCAGCAGCTCGTCCGGGACAGATAACTATGGCTACACCTTC.

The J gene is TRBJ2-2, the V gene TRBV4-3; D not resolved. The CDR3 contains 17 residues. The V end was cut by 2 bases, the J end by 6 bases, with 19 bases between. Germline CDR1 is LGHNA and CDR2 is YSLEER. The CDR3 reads CASSQISALVRPGELFF. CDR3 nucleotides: TGCGCCAGCAGCCAAATATCGGCACTCGTCCGTCCCGGGGAGCTGTTTTTT.

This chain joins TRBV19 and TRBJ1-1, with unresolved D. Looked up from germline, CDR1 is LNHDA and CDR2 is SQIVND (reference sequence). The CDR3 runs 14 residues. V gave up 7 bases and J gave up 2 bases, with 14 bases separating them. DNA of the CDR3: TGTGCCAGTAATTCCGGGAGGACCAACACTGAAGCTTTCTTT. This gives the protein CASNSGRTNTEAFF.

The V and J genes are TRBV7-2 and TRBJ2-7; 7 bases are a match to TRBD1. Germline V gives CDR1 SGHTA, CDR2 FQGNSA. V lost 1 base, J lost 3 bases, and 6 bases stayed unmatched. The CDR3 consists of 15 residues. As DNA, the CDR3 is TGTGCCAGCAGCTTAGGGGGTCAGGGGGTCTACGAGCAGTACTTC. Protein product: CASSLGGQGVYEQYF.

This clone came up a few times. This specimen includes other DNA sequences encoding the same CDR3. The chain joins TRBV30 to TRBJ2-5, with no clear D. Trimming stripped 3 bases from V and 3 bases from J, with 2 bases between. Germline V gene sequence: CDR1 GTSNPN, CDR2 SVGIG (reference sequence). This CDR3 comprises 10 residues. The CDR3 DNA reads TGTGCCTGGAGAAAAGAGACCCAGTACTTC. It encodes CAWRKETQYF.

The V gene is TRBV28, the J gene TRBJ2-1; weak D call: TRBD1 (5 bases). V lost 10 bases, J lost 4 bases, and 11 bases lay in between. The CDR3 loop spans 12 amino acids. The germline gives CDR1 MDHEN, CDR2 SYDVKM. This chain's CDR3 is CATLTGYNEQFF. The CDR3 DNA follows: TGTGCCACCCTAACAGGATACAATGAGCAGTTCTTC.

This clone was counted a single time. The CDR3 sequence: CASSLRTQGQPQHF. CDR3 DNA sequence: TGTGCCAGCAGCCTGCGTACCCAGGGGCAGCCCCAGCATTTT. This chain links TRBV5-5 with TRBJ1-5, with TRBD1 as a possible D gene (6 bases). The CDR3 sequence is 14 residues long. Trimming took 4 bases from V and 7 from J, leaving 15 bases between them. Germline lookup yields CDR1 SGHKS and CDR2 YYEKEE (reference sequence). The variable domain in full, completed from reference TRBV5-5 and TRBJ1-5, reads DAGVTQSPTHLIKTRGQQVTLRCSPISGHKSVSWYQQVLGQGPQFIFQYYEKEERGRGNFPDRFSARQFPNYSSELNVNALLLGDSALYLCASSLRTQGQPQHFGDGTRLSIL.

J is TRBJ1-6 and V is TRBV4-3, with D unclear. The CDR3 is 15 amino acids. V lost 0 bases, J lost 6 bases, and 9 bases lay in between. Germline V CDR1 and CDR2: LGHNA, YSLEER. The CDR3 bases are TGCGCCAGCAGCCAAGAAAGGACGGGTAATTCACCCCTCCACTTT. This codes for CASSQERTGNSPLHF.

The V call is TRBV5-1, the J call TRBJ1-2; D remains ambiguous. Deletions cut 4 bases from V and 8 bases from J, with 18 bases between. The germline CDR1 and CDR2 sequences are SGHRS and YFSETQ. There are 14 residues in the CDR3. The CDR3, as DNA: TGCGCCAGCAGCCCCCCGGGCAAATCAAGGGGCTACACCTTC. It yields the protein CASSPPGKSRGYTF.

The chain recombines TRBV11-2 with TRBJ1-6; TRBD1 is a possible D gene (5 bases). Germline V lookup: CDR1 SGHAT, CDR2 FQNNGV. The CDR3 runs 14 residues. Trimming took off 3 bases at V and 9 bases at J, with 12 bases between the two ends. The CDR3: CASSFGGTRSPLHF. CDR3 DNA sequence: TGTGCCAGCAGCTTCGGGGGAACCCGTTCACCCCTCCACTTT.

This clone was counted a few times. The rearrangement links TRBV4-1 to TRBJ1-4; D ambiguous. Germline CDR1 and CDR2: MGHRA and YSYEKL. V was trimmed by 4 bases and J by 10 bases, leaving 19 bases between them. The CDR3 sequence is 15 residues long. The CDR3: CASSPVQREKGKLFF. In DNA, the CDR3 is TGCGCCAGCAGCCCTGTTCAAAGGGAGAAAGGAAAACTGTTTTTT.

CDR3 in amino acids: CASSQYGNTIYF. The DNA of the CDR3 is TGTGCCAGCAGCCAATACGGAAACACCATATATTTT. The chain employs TRBV3-1 (or the pseudogene TRBV3-2) and TRBJ1-3; D remains unclear. Germline V gene data show CDR1 as LGHDT and CDR2 as YNNKEL (reference sequence). The CDR3 is 12 amino acids. Between the trimmed V and J ends, which lost 2 bases and 4 bases, there was a span of 3 bases.

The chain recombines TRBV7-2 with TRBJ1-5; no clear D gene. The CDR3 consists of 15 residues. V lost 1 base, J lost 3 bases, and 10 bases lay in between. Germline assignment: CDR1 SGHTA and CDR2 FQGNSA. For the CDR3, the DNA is TGTGCCAGCAGCTTAGGAGGACGGCTCAATCAGCCCCAGCATTTT. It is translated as CASSLGGRLNQPQHF. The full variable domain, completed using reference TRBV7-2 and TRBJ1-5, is GAGVSQSPSNKVTEKGKDVELRCDPISGHTALYWYRQSLGQGLEFLIYFQGNSAPDKSGLPSDRFSAERTGGSVSTLTIQRTQQEDSAVYLCASSLGGRLNQPQHFGDGTRLSIL.

Here the CDR3 DNA reads TGTGCCAGCACCCCCCTACTCTCCTTCTCCTACGAGCAGTACTTC. It translates to CASTPLLSFSYEQYF. The chain couples TRBV28 to TRBJ2-7; D is unresolved. Germline V CDR1 and CDR2: MDHEN, SYDVKM. The CDR3 spans 15 residues. Trimming removed 7 bases from V and 0 bases from J, with 16 bases in between.

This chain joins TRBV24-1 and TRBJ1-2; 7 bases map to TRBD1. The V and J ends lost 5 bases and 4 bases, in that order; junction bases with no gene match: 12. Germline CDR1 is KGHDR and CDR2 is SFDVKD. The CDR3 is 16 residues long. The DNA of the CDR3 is TGTGCCACCAGTGTTCTTTCAAGGGGGCAGGGCTATGGCTACACCTTC. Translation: CATSVLSRGQGYGYTF.

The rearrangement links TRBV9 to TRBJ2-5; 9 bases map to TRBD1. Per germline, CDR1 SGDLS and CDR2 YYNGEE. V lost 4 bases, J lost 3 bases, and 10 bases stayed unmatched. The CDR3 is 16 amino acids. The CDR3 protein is CASSSPDRGLKETQYF. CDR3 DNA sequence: TGTGCCAGCAGCTCTCCGGACAGGGGCCTCAAAGAGACCCAGTACTTC.

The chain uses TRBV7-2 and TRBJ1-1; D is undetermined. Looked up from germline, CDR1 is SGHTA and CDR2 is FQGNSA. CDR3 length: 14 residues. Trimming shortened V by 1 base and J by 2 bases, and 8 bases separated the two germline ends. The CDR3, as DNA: TGTGCCAGCAGCTTAGGACTTGAAAACACTGAAGCTTTCTTT. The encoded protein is CASSLGLENTEAFF.

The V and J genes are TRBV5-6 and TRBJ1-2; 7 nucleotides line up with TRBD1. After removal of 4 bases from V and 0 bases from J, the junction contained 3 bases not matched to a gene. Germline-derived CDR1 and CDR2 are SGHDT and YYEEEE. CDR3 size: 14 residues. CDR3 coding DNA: TGTGCCAGCAGCCACGGGACAGCTAACTATGGCTACACCTTC. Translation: CASSHGTANYGYTF. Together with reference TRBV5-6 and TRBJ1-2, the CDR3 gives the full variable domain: DAGVTQSPTHLIKTRGQQVTLRCSPKSGHDTVSWYQQALGQGPQFIFQYYEEEERQRGNFPDRFSGHQFPNYSSELNVNALLLGDSALYLCASSHGTANYGYTFGSGTRLTVV.

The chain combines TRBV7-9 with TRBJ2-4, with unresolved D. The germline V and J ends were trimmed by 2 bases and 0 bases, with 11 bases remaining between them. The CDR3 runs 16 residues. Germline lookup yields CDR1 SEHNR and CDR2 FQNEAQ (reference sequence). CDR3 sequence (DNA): TGTGCCAGCAGCTTATATGGTTCCTTAGCCAAAAACATTCAGTACTTC. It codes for CASSLYGSLAKNIQYF.

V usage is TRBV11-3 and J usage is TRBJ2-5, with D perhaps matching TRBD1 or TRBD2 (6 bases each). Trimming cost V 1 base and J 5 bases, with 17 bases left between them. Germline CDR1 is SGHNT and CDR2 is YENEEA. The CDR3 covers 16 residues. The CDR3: CASSLAAGASGETQYF. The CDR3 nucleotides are TGTGCCAGCAGCTTAGCAGCAGGGGCCAGCGGGGAGACCCAGTACTTC.

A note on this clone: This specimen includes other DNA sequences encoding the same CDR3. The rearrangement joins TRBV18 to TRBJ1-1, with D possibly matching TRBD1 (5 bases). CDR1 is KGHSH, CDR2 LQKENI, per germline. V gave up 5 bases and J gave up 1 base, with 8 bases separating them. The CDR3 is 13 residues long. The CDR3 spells CASSSGGNTEAFF. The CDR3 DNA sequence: TGTGCCAGCTCATCGGGGGGGAACACTGAAGCTTTCTTT. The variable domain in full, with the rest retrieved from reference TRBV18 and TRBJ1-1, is NAGVMQNPRHLVRRRGQEARLRCSPMKGHSHVYWYRQLPEEGLKFMVYLQKENIIDESGMPKERFSAEFPKEGPSILRIQQVVRGDSAAYFCASSSGGNTEAFFGQGTRLTVV.

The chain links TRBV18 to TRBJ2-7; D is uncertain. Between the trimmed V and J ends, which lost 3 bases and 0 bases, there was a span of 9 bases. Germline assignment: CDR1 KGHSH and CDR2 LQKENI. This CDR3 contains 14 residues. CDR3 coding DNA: TGTGCCAGCTCACCCACGGGCACCTCCTACGAGCAGTACTTC. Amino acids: CASSPTGTSYEQYF.

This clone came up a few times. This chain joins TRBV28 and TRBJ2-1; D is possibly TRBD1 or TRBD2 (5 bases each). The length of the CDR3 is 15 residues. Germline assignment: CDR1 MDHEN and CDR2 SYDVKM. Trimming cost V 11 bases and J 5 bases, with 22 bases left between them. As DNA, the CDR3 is TGTGCCGCCGGGACGCCAAGCGTTGGAAACAATGAGCAGTTCTTC. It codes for CAAGTPSVGNNEQFF.

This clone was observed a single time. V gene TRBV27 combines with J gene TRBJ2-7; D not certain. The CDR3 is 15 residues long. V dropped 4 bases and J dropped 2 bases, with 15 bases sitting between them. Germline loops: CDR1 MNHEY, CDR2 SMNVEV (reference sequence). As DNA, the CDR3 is TGTGCCAGCAGTTCGGTAGCCTTATTTCCCTACGAGCAGTACTTC. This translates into CASSSVALFPYEQYF.

The CDR3 loop is CAWNVLQGTDGYTF. For the CDR3, the DNA is TGTGCCTGGAACGTTTTACAGGGCACGGATGGCTACACCTTC. V usage is TRBV30 and J usage is TRBJ1-2, with a tentative D call TRBD1 (6 bases). V lost 4 bases and J lost 6, with 18 bases in between. Germline CDR1 and CDR2: GTSNPN and SVGIG (reference sequence). The CDR3 is 14 residues long.